Listed below are T cell receptor beta chains from one sample, sequenced in a study of T cell repertoires in cytomegalovirus infection. Via MiXCR, TCRdb re-called the reads, giving one row per CDR3 protein. The sample has a few hundred thousand distinct CDR3 sequences, about 20% seen once. No antigen is known for these receptors. The source material was cultured PBMCs, sampled from culture after CMV antigen stimulation. These receptors were collected from a human donor in good health (CMV status not recorded). Some clones in this sample may be carry-over from other donors' samples. Each CDR3 is given with its conserved first and last residue. Each record gives: CDR3 length, J gene, clone size, V gene, D gene, CDR3 DNA, CDR3 protein. A D gene is named only where the DNA matches it firmly. The size entry is marked missing in some rows and otherwise reads once, few, many or a size class.

>13|TRBJ1-4|NA|TRBV12-3/TRBV12-4|NA
TGTGCCAGCAGTCCGAGGGGCGGTGAAAAACTGTTTTTT
CASSPRGGEKLFF
>14|TRBJ2-7|many|TRBV6-2/TRBV6-3|TRBD1
TGTGCCAGCAGCCCCCGGGACAGCCTGGATGAGCAGTACTTC
CASSPRDSLDEQYF
>13|TRBJ1-1|many|TRBV7-2|NA
TGTGCCAGCAGCTGGGAATCATATAGTGAAGCTTTCTTT
CASSWESYSEAFF
>13|TRBJ2-1|few|TRBV12-3/TRBV12-4|TRBD2
TGTGCCAGCAGCCTCAAACTAGCGAATGAGCAGTTCTTC
CASSLKLANEQFF
>15|TRBJ2-3|few|TRBV4-3|NA
TGCGCCAGCAGCCAAGATCTAGGTCCCACAGATACGCAGTATTTT
CASSQDLGPTDTQYF
>14|TRBJ1-2|NA|TRBV7-2|NA
TGTGCCAGCAAGCAGGGGAGGGTAGACTATGGCTACACCTTC
CASKQGRVDYGYTF
>14|TRBJ2-1|many|TRBV7-2|TRBD2
TGTGCCAGCAGCTACCTAGCGGGCTACAATGAGCAGTTCTTC
CASSYLAGYNEQFF
>14|TRBJ2-5|NA|TRBV20-1|NA
TGCAGTGCCTTTATTTTAGGGGAGTGGAAGACCCAGTACTTC
CSAFILGEWKTQYF
>12|TRBJ1-1|NA|TRBV12-3/TRBV12-4|NA
TGTGCCAGCAGTTTGCGGGACGCTGAAGCTTTCTTT
CASSLRDAEAFF
>15|TRBJ2-3|few|TRBV28|TRBD2
TGTGCCAGCAGATGGATCGGGACTAGCGCCGATACGCAGTATTTT
CASRWIGTSADTQYF
>15|TRBJ2-2|NA|TRBV6-2/TRBV6-3|NA
TGTGCCAGCAGTTACCGACTGGATAATACCGGGGAGCTGTTTTTT
CASSYRLDNTGELFF
>16|TRBJ1-6|NA|TRBV6-1|NA
TGTGCCAGCAGTGAGTTTGTCGGGGGCCGGGATTCACCCCTCCACTTT
CASSEFVGGRDSPLHF
>14|TRBJ2-5|NA|TRBV11-3|TRBD1
TGTGCCAGCAGTACACGGGACAGCGTAGAGACCCAGTACTTC
CASSTRDSVETQYF
>16|TRBJ2-3|many|TRBV7-2|NA
TGTGCCAGCAGCTTAGAGGGGGGGCGCGGCACAGATACGCAGTATTTT
CASSLEGGRGTDTQYF
>13|TRBJ2-3|many|TRBV7-2|NA
TGTGCCAGCAGCTTACAGGGCTCAGATACGCAGTATTTT
CASSLQGSDTQYF
>14|TRBJ2-1|few|TRBV7-2|TRBD2
TGTGCCACCGCGGGGGGACTGGCCAACAATGAGCAGTTCTTC
CATAGGLANNEQFF
>17|TRBJ1-1|few|TRBV6-5|TRBD1
TGTGCCAGCAGTCTTGGACAGGGCGTCGTTATGAACACTGAAGCTTTCTTT
CASSLGQGVVMNTEAFF
>13|TRBJ2-1|NA|TRBV9|NA
TGTGCCAGCAGCCTCGGAATATACAATGAGCAGTTCTTC
CASSLGIYNEQFF
>15|TRBJ2-1|many|TRBV6-6|NA
TGTGCCAGCAGTTACCTAAGCGGGCCGAACGGTGAGCAGTTCTTC
CASSYLSGPNGEQFF
>16|TRBJ1-1|many|TRBV27|NA
TGTGCCAGCCAAGTGGGAACAGGGCGTTATCTTACTGAAGCTTTCTTT
CASQVGTGRYLTEAFF
>18|TRBJ2-1|many|TRBV11-3|TRBD2
TGTGCCAGCAGCTTAGATCAAGGGGGGACTAGCGGCCCCAATGAGCAGTTCTTC
CASSLDQGGTSGPNEQFF
>13|TRBJ2-3|many|TRBV6-2/TRBV6-3|TRBD2
TGTGCCAGCAGAAGGCTACTAGCGGGAGAGGAGTATTTT
CASRRLLAGEEYF
>15|TRBJ2-5|NA|TRBV6-2/TRBV6-3|TRBD1
TGTGCCAGCAGTTACACGACAGGGGACCAAGAGACCCAGTACTTC
CASSYTTGDQETQYF
>13|TRBJ2-3|many|TRBV7-2|NA
TGTGCCAGCAGTTCCGCCTACACAGATACGCAGTATTTT
CASSSAYTDTQYF
>15|TRBJ1-5|NA|TRBV6-2/TRBV6-3|NA
TGTGCCAGCAGTTACGATTTATATAGCAATCAGCCCCAGCATTTT
CASSYDLYSNQPQHF
>15|TRBJ2-1|NA|TRBV5-4|NA
TGTGCCAGCAGCTTACCCGGGTGGGGGGCGAATGAGCAGTTCTTC
CASSLPGWGANEQFF
>13|TRBJ2-1|NA|TRBV7-4|NA
TGTGCCAGCAGCCCCCCCGCCGACAATGAGCAGTTCTTC
CASSPPADNEQFF
>17|TRBJ2-1|few|TRBV5-4|TRBD2
TGTGCCAGCAGTCCGACTAGCGGGAGGGCGGTGAGAAATGAGCAGTTCTTC
CASSPTSGRAVRNEQFF
>16|TRBJ2-1|NA|TRBV29-1|NA
TGCAGCGTTGTGGGAGGCTTGAGAAGGGCGAGGAATGAGCAGTTCTTC
CSVVGGLRRARNEQFF
>13|TRBJ2-4|NA|TRBV27|NA
TGTGCCAGCAGTAGGGGGGCCAAAAACATTCAGTACTTC
CASSRGAKNIQYF
>14|TRBJ2-5|many|TRBV11-2|NA
TGTGCCAGCAGCTCCTGGACTCAAGAGGAGACCCAGTACTTC
CASSSWTQEETQYF
>15|TRBJ2-6|NA|TRBV3-1|NA
TGTGCCAGCAGCCAGAGGCACTCTGGGGCCAACGTCCTGACTTTC
CASSQRHSGANVLTF
>13|TRBJ2-1|NA|TRBV19|NA
TGTGCCAGTAACGGTGGGAGTTACAATGAGCAGTTCTTC
CASNGGSYNEQFF
>11|TRBJ2-1|NA|TRBV29-1|NA
TGCAGCGCCGCAGACGGGGATGAGCAGTTCTTC
CSAADGDEQFF
>16|TRBJ2-1|NA|TRBV25-1|TRBD2
TGTGCCAGCAGTGAATTTTCGGGAGGAAGGGGAAATGAGCAGTTCTTC
CASSEFSGGRGNEQFF
>15|TRBJ2-6|many|TRBV6-1|TRBD1
TGTGCCAGCGGGACAGCGAGCTCTGGGGCCAACGTCCTGACTTTC
CASGTASSGANVLTF
>16|TRBJ1-5|few|TRBV7-2|NA
TGTGCCAGCAGCCCTAATGGGGTCTTGGTAGGTCAGCCCCAGCATTTT
CASSPNGVLVGQPQHF
>19|TRBJ2-1|many|TRBV12-3/TRBV12-4|TRBD2
TGTGCCAGCAGTCCCAGTCGTTTTAGCGGGAGGGCCAGAACCTATGAGCAGTTCTTC
CASSPSRFSGRARTYEQFF